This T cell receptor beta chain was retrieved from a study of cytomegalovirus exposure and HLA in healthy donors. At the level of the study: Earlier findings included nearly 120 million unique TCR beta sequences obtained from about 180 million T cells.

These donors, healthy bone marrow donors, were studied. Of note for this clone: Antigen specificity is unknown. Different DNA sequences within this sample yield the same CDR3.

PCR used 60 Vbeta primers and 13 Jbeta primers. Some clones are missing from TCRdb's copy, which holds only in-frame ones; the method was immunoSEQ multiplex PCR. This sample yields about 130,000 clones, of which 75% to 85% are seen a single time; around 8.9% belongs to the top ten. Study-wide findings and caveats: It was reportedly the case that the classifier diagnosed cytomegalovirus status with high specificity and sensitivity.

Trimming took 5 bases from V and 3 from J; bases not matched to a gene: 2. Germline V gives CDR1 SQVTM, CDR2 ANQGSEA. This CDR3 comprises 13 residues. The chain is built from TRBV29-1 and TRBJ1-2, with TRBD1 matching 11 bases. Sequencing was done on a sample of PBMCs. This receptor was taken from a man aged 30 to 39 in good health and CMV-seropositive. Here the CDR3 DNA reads TGCAGCGTTCGGACAGGGGGCCACTATGGCTACACCTTC. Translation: CSVRTGGHYGYTF.